Each of the 16 T cell receptor beta chains below was sequenced from the same sample in a study of T-cell reconstitution after alpha-beta-depleted transplantation in children. Preparation of the TCRbeta library used unique molecular identifiers. MiXCR was run by TCRdb on the PCR reads, yielding one entry per CDR3 protein. Of almost 500,000 distinct CDR3 sequences in the sample, more than 9% were seen once. Sequencing used PBMCs, obtained before TCRalphabeta/CD19-depleted stem cell transplant. The receptor set was obtained from a child younger than 10 with inherited bone marrow failure, due to receive a stem cell transplant.

In regard to this clonotype: This may be a read error: a much more frequent sequence differs by one nucleotide. The chain is built from TRBV6-5 and TRBJ2-3; D is unclear. From germline, CDR1 is MNHEY and CDR2 SVGAGI. The CDR3 has 15 amino acids. V was clipped by 3 bases and J by 5 bases, with 15 bases between them. The CDR3 spells CASSYWAATIDTQYF. CDR3 DNA sequence: TGTGCCAGCAGTTATTGGGCAGCGACGATAGATACGCAGTATTTT.

This clonotype was picked up many times. This chain links TRBV20-1 with TRBJ2-2; D remains unclear. CDR3 size: 13 residues. Germline V gene lookup returns CDR1 DFQATT and CDR2 SNEGSKA (reference sequence). Trimming took 1 base from V and 3 from J, leaving 6 bases between them. The CDR3 nucleotides are TGCAGTGCTAGAGGTGTGGACACCGGGGAGCTGTTTTTT. Residues: CSARGVDTGELFF.

The chain uses TRBV20-1 and TRBJ2-1; 10 bases match TRBD2. The CDR3 spans 14 residues. With V trimmed by 3 bases and J by 4 bases, 3 bases remained unmatched. The germline V gene encodes CDR1 DFQATT and CDR2 SNEGSKA (reference sequence). CDR3 nucleotides: TGCAGTGCTAGCGGACTAGCGGAATACAATGAGCAGTTCTTC. This codes for CSASGLAEYNEQFF.

This clonotype was counted between two and nine times. The chain is built from TRBV27 and TRBJ1-2; 8 nucleotides agree with TRBD1. After removal of 5 bases from V and 6 bases from J, the junction contained 8 bases not matched to a gene. The CDR3 covers 14 residues. CDR1 is MNHEY and CDR2 is SMNVEV in the germline V gene (reference sequence). The CDR3 here is CASSPRQGLNGYTF. CDR3 DNA sequence: TGTGCCAGCAGTCCGCGACAGGGGCTGAATGGCTACACCTTC.

This clonotype was seen at least ten times. V and J are TRBV12-3 or TRBV12-4 and TRBJ2-2; D uncertain. This CDR3 region has 13 residues. Trimming stripped 7 bases from V and 9 bases from J, with 15 bases between. The CDR3 protein is CASNIDGFRELFF. CDR3 nucleotide sequence: TGTGCCAGCAACATCGACGGTTTCCGGGAGCTGTTTTTT.

This clonotype was recorded many times. The V gene is TRBV7-9, the J gene TRBJ2-1; D possibly corresponds to TRBD2 (6 bases). Trimming removed 7 bases at V and 10 bases at J, with 14 bases between. The CDR3 is made up of 12 amino acids. Looked up from germline, CDR1 is SEHNR and CDR2 is FQNEAQ (reference sequence). As DNA, the CDR3 is TGTGCCAGCACCCGTTCTGGGGGGGAGCAGTTCTTC. This translates into CASTRSGGEQFF.

On this clonotype: One base away lies a much larger clone, so this may be a sequencing read error. The chain joins TRBV6-2 or TRBV6-3 to TRBJ2-3; maybe TRBD2 (5 bases). Trimming removed 4 bases at V and 4 bases at J, with 15 bases between. This CDR3 comprises 15 residues. The V gene's germline CDR1 is MNHEY and CDR2 SVGEGT. The CDR3 nucleotides are TGTGCCAGCAGTTTGGGTGAGGGTATGGCAGATACGCAGTATTTT. It codes for CASSLGEGMADTQYF.

At least ten counts were recorded for this clonotype. V is TRBV5-1 and J is TRBJ1-2; unclear D gene. The CDR3 has 14 amino acids. Trimming pared 4 bases from V and 5 bases from J, leaving 15 bases between. CDR1 is SGHRS, CDR2 YFSETQ, per germline. This CDR3 is CASSPDLDSYGYTF. In DNA form, the CDR3 reads TGCGCCAGCAGCCCGGACCTCGATTCTTATGGCTACACCTTC. Variable domain in full (rest from reference TRBV5-1 and TRBJ1-2): KAGVTQTPRYLIKTRGQQVTLSCSPISGHRSVSWYQQTPGQGLQFLFEYFSETQRNKGNFPGRFSGRQFSNSRSEMNVSTLELGDSALYLCASSPDLDSYGYTFGSGTRLTVV.

This clonotype occurred many times. The V call is TRBV6-2 or TRBV6-3, the J call TRBJ2-1; D is ambiguous. This CDR3 contains 12 residues. The germline gives CDR1 MNHEY, CDR2 SVGEGT. Trimming shortened V by 3 bases and J by 15 bases, and 15 bases separated the two germline ends. The CDR3 region is CASSYGPYLVFF. In DNA, the CDR3 is TGTGCCAGCAGTTATGGACCCTATTTGGTGTTCTTC.

This clonotype has at least ten counts. This chain connects TRBV7-2 to TRBJ2-2; 10 nucleotides line up with TRBD1. The V gene end was trimmed by 5 bases and the J gene end by 4 bases; junction bases not matched to a gene: 7. This CDR3 is 16 amino acids long. Looked up from germline, CDR1 is SGHTA and CDR2 is FQGNSA. Written as DNA, the CDR3 is TGTGCCAGCAGCCCGCGGACAGGGGGTCGCACCGGGGAGCTGTTTTTT. This codes for CASSPRTGGRTGELFF.

On this clonotype itself: A much larger clone differs from this one at a single base, so this may be a read error. The CDR3 loop reads CASSQEDGPVLGEQYF. The DNA of the CDR3 is TGCGCCAGCAGCCAAGAAGACGGGCCGGTCCTGGGGGAGCAGTACTTC. V is TRBV4-1 and J is TRBJ2-7; unclear D gene. The CDR3 is made up of 16 amino acids. The V gene lost 0 bases and the J gene lost 7 bases, with 19 bases spanning the gap. CDR1 is MGHRA, CDR2 YSYEKL, per germline.

This clonotype was found many times. The V gene is TRBV9, the J gene TRBJ2-7; 7 positions agree with TRBD2. This CDR3 contains 15 residues. The ends lost 0 bases at V and 2 bases at J; junction bases unmatched: 5. The germline V gene has CDR1 SGDLS and CDR2 YYNGEE. In nucleotides, the CDR3 is TGTGCCAGCAGCGTAGAAGCTAGCGGAACCTACGAGCAGTACTTC. Residues: CASSVEASGTYEQYF. Combining the CDR3 with reference TRBV9 and TRBJ2-7 gives the whole variable domain DSGVTQTPKHLITATGQRVTLRCSPRSGDLSVYWYQQSLDQGLQFLIQYYNGEERAKGNILERFSAQQFPDLHSELNLSSLELGDSALYFCASSVEASGTYEQYFGPGTRLTVT.

This clonotype showed up many times. A read error may account for a junction end that differs from germline. The J gene is TRBJ2-5, the V gene TRBV12-3 or TRBV12-4; TRBD2 matches 11 bases. The CDR3 runs to 13 residues. The CDR3 DNA is TGTGCCAGCAGTCTAGCGGGAGGAGAGACCCAGTACTTC. Its protein product is CASSLAGGETQYF.

This clonotype was counted at least ten times. This chain connects TRBV27 to TRBJ2-1; TRBD2 matches 15 bases. The V segment lost 3 bases and the J segment 9 bases; nucleotides outside the gene matches: 15. The length of the CDR3 is 19 residues. Per germline, CDR1 MNHEY and CDR2 SMNVEV (reference sequence). As DNA, the CDR3 is TGTGCCAGCAGTTTTGGCCGAAAGGGGACTAGCGGGAGGTGGGGTGAGCAGTTCTTC. The encoded protein is CASSFGRKGTSGRWGEQFF.

The chain combines TRBV28 with TRBJ2-4; D gene ambiguous. CDR1 MDHEN and CDR2 SYDVKM come from the germline V gene. This CDR3 contains 15 residues. Trimming took 5 bases from V and 0 from J, leaving 11 bases between them. CDR3 nucleotide sequence: TGTGCCAGCAGTCAGAACTTCGGAGCCAAAAACATTCAGTACTTC. It encodes CASSQNFGAKNIQYF.

This clonotype was found many times. This sequence joins TRBV11-2 and TRBJ2-1, with 8 bases aligning to TRBD2. The CDR3 is 16 residues long. V lost 5 bases to trimming and J lost 0 bases; unmatched junction nucleotides: 6. CDR1 and CDR2 from the germline V gene are SGHAT and FQNNGV. CDR3 loop: CASSLYLAGSYNEQFF. The CDR3 DNA reads TGTGCCAGCAGCCTCTATCTAGCGGGCTCCTACAATGAGCAGTTCTTC. The full variable domain, rest sourced from reference TRBV11-2 and TRBJ2-1, is EAGVAQSPRYKIIEKRQSVAFWCNPISGHATLYWYQQILGQGPKLLIQFQNNGVVDDSQLPKDRFSAERLKGVDSTLKIQPAKLEDSAVYLCASSLYLAGSYNEQFFGPGTRLTVL.